These T cell receptor beta chains were read from a single sample in a study of CD8 T cells in Susac syndrome. TCRdb recomputed calls from the immunoSEQ multiplex PCR reads with MiXCR, one row per CDR3 protein. The sample lists 95,000 to 150,000 distinct CDR3 sequences, 85% to 95% occurring once. Sequencing input: CD8+ T cells from PBMCs. Receptor source: a human donor with Susac syndrome. The CDR3 runs from the conserved cysteine through the conserved F or W. The D gene is left open where the match is weak. For some rows the clone size is stated as once, few or many, or as a class when expanded; others skip it.

V	size	D	J	CDR3	DNA
TRBV7-6	NA	NA	TRBJ1-5	CASSPDGYSNQPQHF	TGTGCCAGCAGCCCCGACGGTTATAGCAATCAGCCCCAGCATTTT
TRBV6-5	NA	NA	TRBJ2-5	CASSYGQKETQYF	TGTGCCAGCAGTTACGGGCAGAAGGAGACCCAGTACTTC
TRBV12-3/TRBV12-4	NA	NA	TRBJ2-3	CASNRPGEGTDTQYF	TGTGCCAGCAACCGACCGGGCGAGGGCACAGATACGCAGTATTTT
TRBV6-6	NA	NA	TRBJ1-6	CASRNRASPLHF	TGTGCCAGCAGAAACAGGGCGTCACCCCTCCACTTT
TRBV20-1	NA	TRBD1	TRBJ2-1	CSARGTGQEGEQFF	TGCAGTGCTAGAGGAACGGGACAGGAGGGTGAGCAGTTCTTC
TRBV7-6	NA	NA	TRBJ1-2	CASSPPGPLLHPNYGYTF	TGTGCCAGCAGCCCACCGGGACCCCTTCTCCACCCTAACTATGGCTACACCTTC
TRBV15	NA	NA	TRBJ1-5	CAIGTWDGRNQPQHF	TGTGCCATCGGGACGTGGGACGGGCGCAATCAGCCCCAGCATTTT
TRBV20-1	NA	NA	TRBJ2-7	CSASSSRRSYEQYF	TGCAGTGCTAGCAGTTCTCGGAGGTCCTACGAGCAGTACTTC
TRBV4-1	once	NA	TRBJ2-4	CASSQVGFSGVAKNIQYF	TGCGCCAGCAGCCAAGTGGGTTTTTCAGGGGTAGCCAAAAACATTCAGTACTTC
TRBV9	NA	NA	TRBJ2-1	CASTLTSSYNEQFF	TGTGCCAGCACCCTGACTAGTTCGTACAATGAGCAGTTCTTC
TRBV11-2	NA	NA	TRBJ1-1	CASSEGVPEAFF	TGTGCCAGCAGCGAAGGGGTCCCTGAAGCTTTCTTT
TRBV20-1	NA	NA	TRBJ2-2	CSATSIGATGELFF	TGCAGTGCTACCTCCATAGGGGCGACCGGGGAGCTGTTTTTT
TRBV4-1	NA	NA	TRBJ2-5	CASSIGNRDGRETQYF	TGCGCCAGCTCGATAGGGAACAGGGACGGGCGAGAGACCCAGTACTTC
TRBV30	NA	NA	TRBJ2-5	CAWSRGTQYF	TGTGCCTGGAGTCGGGGGACCCAGTACTTC
TRBV7-2	NA	TRBD1	TRBJ2-1	CASSLHPGGSEQFF	TGTGCCAGCAGCCTCCACCCAGGGGGCAGTGAGCAGTTCTTC
TRBV5-6	NA	TRBD1	TRBJ1-2	CASTPDRDYGYTF	TGTGCCAGCACCCCCGACAGGGATTATGGCTACACCTTC
TRBV4-1	NA	TRBD1	TRBJ1-1	CASSLLRTGATEAFF	TGCGCCAGCAGCCTCTTACGGACAGGGGCCACTGAAGCTTTCTTT
TRBV29-1	NA	TRBD2	TRBJ2-7	CSVEGLAGGPDYEQYF	TGCAGCGTTGAAGGACTAGCGGGGGGACCCGACTACGAGCAGTACTTC
TRBV5-6	NA	NA	TRBJ2-1	CASSLTWEQFF	TGTGCCAGCAGCCTGACATGGGAGCAGTTCTTC
TRBV5-4	NA	NA	TRBJ2-5	CASSSRGEQETQYF	TGTGCCAGCAGCTCGCGAGGGGAACAAGAGACCCAGTACTTC
TRBV5-6	NA	NA	TRBJ2-1	CASSPHSPSSYNEQFF	TGTGCCAGCAGCCCCCACTCCCCCTCCTCCTACAATGAGCAGTTCTTC
TRBV7-9	NA	NA	TRBJ2-2	CASSSGRQETVNTGELFF	TGTGCCAGCAGCTCCGGCCGACAGGAAACGGTGAACACCGGGGAGCTGTTTTTT
TRBV11-2	NA	NA	TRBJ1-1	CASSWYARAFTEAFF	TGTGCCAGCAGCTGGTACGCTAGGGCATTCACTGAAGCTTTCTTT
TRBV9	NA	NA	TRBJ2-3	CASSASRITDTQYF	TGTGCCAGCAGCGCGAGTAGGATCACAGATACGCAGTATTTT
TRBV19	NA	NA	TRBJ2-1	CASSTAGGPRFF	TGTGCCAGTAGTACCGCCGGGGGGCCCCGGTTCTTC
TRBV20-1	NA	NA	TRBJ2-1	CSARAGNDEQFF	TGCAGTGCTAGGGCGGGGAATGATGAGCAGTTCTTC
TRBV4-3	NA	NA	TRBJ2-7	CASSQDLGPNYEQYF	TGCGCCAGCAGCCAAGATCTTGGCCCAAACTACGAGCAGTACTTC
TRBV7-2	NA	TRBD2	TRBJ2-7	CASSLANSGGAF	TGTGCCAGCAGCTTAGCAAATAGCGGGGGGGCCTTC
TRBV29-1	NA	TRBD1	TRBJ2-1	CSVVPGQYNEQFF	TGCAGCGTTGTTCCGGGACAGTACAATGAGCAGTTCTTC
TRBV30	NA	NA	TRBJ1-2	CAWSAQSGYTF	TGTGCCTGGAGTGCACAGAGTGGCTACACCTTC
TRBV18	NA	NA	TRBJ1-4	CASSTGTGTEKLFF	TGTGCCAGCTCAACCGGGACGGGGACCGAAAAACTGTTTTTT
TRBV4-3	NA	NA	TRBJ2-5	CASSLSPGTVDQETQYF	TGCGCCAGCAGCCTCTCCCCCGGTACAGTTGACCAAGAGACCCAGTACTTC
TRBV13	NA	NA	TRBJ1-4	CASSQDGAVEKLFF	TGTGCCAGCAGTCAAGACGGGGCTGTTGAAAAACTGTTTTTT
TRBV7-9	NA	NA	TRBJ1-6	CASSTMAGESYNSPLHF	TGTGCCAGCAGCACAATGGCCGGGGAGTCCTATAATTCACCCCTCCACTTT
TRBV6-5	few	NA	TRBJ1-1	CASSEGTEAFF	TGTGCCAGCAGTGAGGGCACTGAAGCTTTCTTT
TRBV5-4	NA	TRBD1	TRBJ2-5	CASSWGQGLSETQYF	TGTGCCAGCAGCTGGGGACAGGGGCTATCAGAGACCCAGTACTTC
TRBV7-2	NA	TRBD2	TRBJ2-4	CASSLPGLKNIQYF	TGTGCCAGCAGCTTACCGGGACTAAAAAACATTCAGTACTTC
TRBV9	NA	NA	TRBJ2-5	CASSVGGAEETQYF	TGTGCCAGCAGCGTCGGAGGGGCGGAAGAGACCCAGTACTTC
TRBV11-1	NA	TRBD2	TRBJ2-5	CASSPRTSGGTSHIQETQYF	TGTGCCAGCAGCCCACGGACTAGCGGGGGGACTTCCCACATCCAAGAGACCCAGTACTTC
TRBV5-1	NA	NA	TRBJ2-1	CASSIVGGLYNEQFF	TGCGCCAGCAGCATTGTTGGAGGGCTATACAATGAGCAGTTCTTC